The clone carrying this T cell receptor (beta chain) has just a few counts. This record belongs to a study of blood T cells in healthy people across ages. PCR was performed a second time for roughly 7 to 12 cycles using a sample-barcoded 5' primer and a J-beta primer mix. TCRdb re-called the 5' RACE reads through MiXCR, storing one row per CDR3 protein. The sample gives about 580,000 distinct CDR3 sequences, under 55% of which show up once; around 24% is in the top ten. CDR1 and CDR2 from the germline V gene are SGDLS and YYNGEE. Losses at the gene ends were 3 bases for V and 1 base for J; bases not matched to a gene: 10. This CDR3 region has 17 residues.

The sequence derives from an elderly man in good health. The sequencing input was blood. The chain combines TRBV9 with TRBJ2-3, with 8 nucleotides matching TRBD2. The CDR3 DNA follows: TGTGCCAGCAGCGGGAGGGCGGGGGGCACCCGCACAGATACGCAGTATTTT. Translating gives CASSGRAGGTRTDTQYF.